One sample yielded the 10 T cell receptor beta chains listed below, sequenced in a study of Graves' ophthalmopathy and Graves' hyperthyroidism (dated by TCRdb to the late 2010s). Sequencer: Illumina HiSeq 2000. For repertoire sequencing, TCR beta CDR3 regions were amplified from RNA transcripts. A first-round RT-PCR used HTBI primers with the Qiagen OneStep RT-PCR kit, followed by a second-round multiplex PCR, size selection and purification. The raw public data were reprocessed by TCRdb itself: fastp quality trimming at Q25, MiXCR clonotype calling, in-frame beta chains only. Each record represents a unique CDR3 protein, reported with the most common genes and DNA among its rows. The sample table contains about 220,000 distinct CDR3 sequences; only one count was recorded for 20% to 25% of them. The top ten hold about 40% of the sample. Sequencing was done on a sample of peripheral blood. These receptors were obtained from a woman aged 45-65 years with Graves' ophthalmopathy. Donor details come from another sample of the same person, matched by shared clones.

This clonotype has more than one count but fewer than ten. The V and J genes are TRBV30 and TRBJ2-5; 9 positions match TRBD2. V lost 4 bases and J lost 5; bases outside the gene matches: 5. CDR1 GTSNPN and CDR2 SVGIG come from the germline V gene (reference sequence). The CDR3 consists of 13 residues. CDR3 sequence reads: CAWIGSGSETQYF. Written as DNA, the CDR3 is TGTGCCTGGATAGGTAGCGGGAGTGAGACCCAGTACTTC.

The chain links TRBV20-1 to TRBJ2-2, with D unresolved. V was shortened by 3 bases and J by 1 base, with 9 bases between the two germline ends. Germline V gene lookup returns CDR1 DFQATT and CDR2 SNEGSKA (reference sequence). The CDR3 loop spans 14 amino acids. CDR3: CSASALVNTGELFF. The CDR3 DNA reads TGCAGTGCTAGTGCGCTAGTGAACACCGGGGAGCTGTTTTTT.

This clonotype occurred many times. The chain employs TRBV6-2 or TRBV6-3 and TRBJ2-7; possibly TRBD1 or TRBD2 for D (5 bases each). The CDR3 length is 11 residues. Germline V gene lookup returns CDR1 MNHEY and CDR2 SVGEGT. V was shortened by 6 bases and J by 6 bases, with 9 bases between the two germline ends. The DNA for the CDR3 is TGTGCCAGCAGCGTGGGGGTCGAGCAGTACTTC. Amino acids: CASSVGVEQYF.

The chain joins TRBV7-9 to TRBJ2-7, with TRBD2 identical over 8 bases. Germline V CDR1 and CDR2: SEHNR, FQNEAQ (reference sequence). CDR3 size: 15 residues. V dropped 5 bases and J dropped 3; count of bases not matched to a gene: 9. CDR3 DNA sequence: TGTGCCAGCAGCCCAAAAAGCGGGAGAGTCTACGAGCAGTACTTC. Its translation is CASSPKSGRVYEQYF.

The chain carries TRBV2 and TRBJ2-7; D gene ambiguous. V was clipped by 4 bases and J by 7 bases, with 8 bases between them. This CDR3 is 11 amino acids long. Germline V lookup: CDR1 SNHLY, CDR2 FYNNEI. This CDR3 reads CASSGLREQYF. The CDR3 DNA reads TGTGCCAGCAGTGGCCTGAGGGAGCAGTACTTC.

In this sample, this clonotype turned up many times. The V call is TRBV19, the J call TRBJ2-6; D uncertain. Germline values: CDR1 LNHDA, CDR2 SQIVND (reference sequence). This CDR3 region has 17 residues. Trimming took off 3 bases at V and 0 bases at J, with 12 bases between the two ends. CDR3 in DNA: TGTGCCAGTAGTATGAGGTCAAGCAACTCTGGGGCCAACGTCCTGACTTTC. It translates to CASSMRSSNSGANVLTF.

The rearrangement links TRBV10-3 to TRBJ2-7, with TRBD1 identical over 8 bases. The trim removed 8 bases at V and 2 bases at J, leaving 5 bases unmatched. Germline loops: CDR1 ENHRY, CDR2 SYGVKD. The CDR3 is 13 residues long. CDR3 sequence (DNA): TGTGCCATCGGCGGGACAGGAGCCTACGAGCAGTACTTC. Translated: CAIGGTGAYEQYF.

This clonotype was detected ten times or more. The gene calls are TRBV2 and TRBJ1-5, with TRBD1 matching 7 bases. Germline loops: CDR1 SNHLY, CDR2 FYNNEI. Losses at the gene ends were 6 bases for V and 6 bases for J; bases not matched to a gene: 11. This CDR3 region has 15 residues. CDR3 nucleotides: TGTGCCAGCAGCGGGATGGCAGGGGGGAGTCAGCCCCAGCATTTT. It is translated as CASSGMAGGSQPQHF.

This clonotype came up many times. The chain uses TRBV20-1 and TRBJ2-2; D remains ambiguous. The CDR3 contains 12 residues. V lost 5 bases, J lost 7 bases, and 11 bases lay in between. The germline V gene has CDR1 DFQATT and CDR2 SNEGSKA (reference sequence). The CDR3 DNA reads as TGCAGTGCTCTTTCGATGGGCGGGGAGCTGTTTTTT. It encodes CSALSMGGELFF.

V is TRBV10-3 and J is TRBJ2-2, with 8 bases matching TRBD2. The V segment lost 10 bases and the J segment 5 bases; nucleotides outside the gene matches: 12. Germline V gene lookup returns CDR1 ENHRY and CDR2 SYGVKD. The CDR3 loop spans 15 amino acids. CDR3 in DNA: TGTGCCACACGCGGGGCGGGAGGATGGACCGGGGAGCTGTTTTTT. This codes for CATRGAGGWTGELFF.